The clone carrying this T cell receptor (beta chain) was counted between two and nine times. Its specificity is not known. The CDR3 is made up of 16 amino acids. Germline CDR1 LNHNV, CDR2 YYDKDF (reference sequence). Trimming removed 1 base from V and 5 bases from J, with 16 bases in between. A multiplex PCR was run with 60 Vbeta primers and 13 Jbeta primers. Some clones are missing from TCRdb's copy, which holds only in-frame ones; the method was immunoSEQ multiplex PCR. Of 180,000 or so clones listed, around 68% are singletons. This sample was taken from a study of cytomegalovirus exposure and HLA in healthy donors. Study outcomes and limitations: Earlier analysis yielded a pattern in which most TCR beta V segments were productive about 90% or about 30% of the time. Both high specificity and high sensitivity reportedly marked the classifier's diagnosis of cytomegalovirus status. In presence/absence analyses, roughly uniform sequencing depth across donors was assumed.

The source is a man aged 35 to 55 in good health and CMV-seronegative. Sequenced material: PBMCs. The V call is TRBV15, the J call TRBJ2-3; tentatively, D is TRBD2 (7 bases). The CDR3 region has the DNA TGTGCCACCAGCAGAGTTGCGGGGGCCAAGATAGATACGCAGTATTTT. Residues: CATSRVAGAKIDTQYF.